Following are 11 T cell receptor beta chains from one sample sequenced in a study of T-cell reconstitution after alpha-beta-depleted transplantation in children. Unique molecular identifiers tagged the TCRbeta library. A single record per CDR3 protein comes from TCRdb applying MiXCR to the PCR reads. The sample contains around 250,000 distinct CDR3 sequences, about 23% of which appear only once. The sequenced sample was PBMCs, obtained before TCRalphabeta/CD19-depleted stem cell transplant. Receptors were obtained from a girl aged 2 to 9 with Fanconi anemia, due to receive a stem cell transplant.

This clonotype was counted a few times. The CDR3 nucleotides are TGTGCCAGCAGACCCGGGACAGGGGACCGCACAGATACGCAGTATTTT. As protein: CASRPGTGDRTDTQYF. V gene TRBV6-2 or TRBV6-3 combines with J gene TRBJ2-3, with 10 bases that match TRBD1. Germline CDR1 and CDR2: MNHEY and SVGEGT. Trimming cost V 6 bases and J 1 base; bases outside gene matches: 7. CDR3 length: 16 residues.

The CDR3 DNA follows: TGTGCCAGCAGCCCGTGGGGAGGGTTAATATACGAGCAGTACTTC. As protein: CASSPWGGLIYEQYF. The gene calls are TRBV6-1 and TRBJ2-7, with 7 bases aligning to TRBD2. From germline, CDR1 is MNHNS and CDR2 SASEGT. V dropped 6 bases and J dropped 4; count of bases not matched to a gene: 12. CDR3 length equals 15 residues.

This clonotype was observed at least ten times. The CDR3 spells CSAGRGSPDTQYF. Here the CDR3 DNA reads TGCAGTGCCGGAAGGGGTTCCCCAGATACGCAGTATTTT. The rearrangement links TRBV20-1 to TRBJ2-3, with D tentatively TRBD1 (5 bases). CDR3 length: 13 amino acids. Trimming shortened V by 6 bases and J by 4 bases, and 14 bases separated the two germline ends. Germline CDR1 is DFQATT and CDR2 is SNEGSKA (reference sequence).

This rearrangement joins TRBV20-1 to TRBJ2-7, with TRBD2 matching 10 bases. The CDR3 runs 16 residues. J gave up 4 bases and V 0 bases, and 9 bases lay outside the gene matches. Germline-derived CDR1 and CDR2 are DFQATT and SNEGSKA (reference sequence). The CDR3 protein is CSARDRVAGGWYEQYF. The CDR3 nucleotides are TGCAGTGCTAGAGATCGGGTAGCGGGAGGTTGGTACGAGCAGTACTTC.

This clonotype was seen ten or more times. V is TRBV20-1 and J is TRBJ2-7; D may be TRBD1 or TRBD2 (5 bases each). Germline V gene lookup returns CDR1 DFQATT and CDR2 SNEGSKA (reference sequence). The CDR3 spans 13 residues. Trimming shortened V by 6 bases and J by 5 bases, and 17 bases separated the two germline ends. The CDR3 region has the DNA TGCAGTGCGACTCCCGGGACCCTCGACGAGCAGTACTTC. Protein sequence: CSATPGTLDEQYF.

There are many counts of this clonotype. This chain joins TRBV19 and TRBJ1-1; 8 nucleotides match TRBD1. The CDR3 has 15 residues. The germline gives CDR1 LNHDA, CDR2 SQIVND (reference sequence). J gave up 2 bases and V 3 bases, and 5 bases lay outside the gene matches. The DNA of the CDR3 is TGTGCCAGTAGTATGGGGGACAGGCCAAACACTGAAGCTTTCTTT. Translating gives CASSMGDRPNTEAFF.

In its sample, this clonotype was seen a few times. The V and J genes are TRBV20-1 and TRBJ2-7; TRBD2 matches 8 bases. The CDR3 runs 15 residues. Germline V lookup: CDR1 DFQATT, CDR2 SNEGSKA (reference sequence). The ends lost 0 bases at V and 3 bases at J; junction bases unmatched: 7. As DNA, the CDR3 is TGCAGTGCTAGAGATCAGGGGACTAGTGACTACGAGCAGTACTTC. Protein sequence: CSARDQGTSDYEQYF.

The genes are TRBV7-2 and TRBJ2-5; 8 nucleotides line up with TRBD2. Germline CDR1 reads SGHTA; CDR2 reads FQGNSA. This CDR3 region has 14 residues. Trimming took 8 bases from V and 5 from J; bases not matched to a gene: 10. The CDR3 DNA follows: TGTGCCAGCGCCCTTGGCGGGGGGATGGAGACCCAGTACTTC. This codes for CASALGGGMETQYF.

This clonotype was observed at least ten times. The gene calls are TRBV12-3 or TRBV12-4 and TRBJ2-1; 9 bases match TRBD2. The CDR3 is 17 amino acids. Germline trimming cut 1 base from V and 7 bases from J; bases unmatched to any gene: 11. This CDR3 is CASSLEVGSGSQNEQFF. CDR3 sequence (DNA): TGTGCCAGCAGTTTAGAGGTGGGTAGCGGGAGCCAGAATGAGCAGTTCTTC.

The genes are TRBV5-1 and TRBJ2-1; D perhaps matches TRBD2 (6 bases). The V and J ends lost 4 bases and 4 bases respectively, with 12 bases between them. The CDR3 loop spans 14 amino acids. The germline gives CDR1 SGHRS, CDR2 YFSETQ. This chain's CDR3 is CASSDAGTYNEQFF. In DNA form, the CDR3 reads TGCGCCAGCAGCGATGCCGGGACTTACAATGAGCAGTTCTTC.

This clonotype was detected only a few times. This chain joins TRBV19 and TRBJ1-3; D is unclear. The germline V and J ends were trimmed by 10 bases and 0 bases, with 10 bases remaining between them. CDR1 LNHDA and CDR2 SQIVND come from the germline V gene (reference sequence). This CDR3 has 13 amino acids. The CDR3 DNA is TGTGCCACAGGCTTCAGCTCTGGAAACACCATATATTTT. Encoded protein: CATGFSSGNTIYF. The complete variable domain, with remaining parts taken from reference TRBV19 and TRBJ1-3, reads DGGITQSPKYLFRKEGQNVTLSCEQNLNHDAMYWYRQDPGQGLRLIYYSQIVNDFQKGDIAEGYSVSREKKESFPLTVTSAQKNPTAFYLCATGFSSGNTIYFGEGSWLTVV.